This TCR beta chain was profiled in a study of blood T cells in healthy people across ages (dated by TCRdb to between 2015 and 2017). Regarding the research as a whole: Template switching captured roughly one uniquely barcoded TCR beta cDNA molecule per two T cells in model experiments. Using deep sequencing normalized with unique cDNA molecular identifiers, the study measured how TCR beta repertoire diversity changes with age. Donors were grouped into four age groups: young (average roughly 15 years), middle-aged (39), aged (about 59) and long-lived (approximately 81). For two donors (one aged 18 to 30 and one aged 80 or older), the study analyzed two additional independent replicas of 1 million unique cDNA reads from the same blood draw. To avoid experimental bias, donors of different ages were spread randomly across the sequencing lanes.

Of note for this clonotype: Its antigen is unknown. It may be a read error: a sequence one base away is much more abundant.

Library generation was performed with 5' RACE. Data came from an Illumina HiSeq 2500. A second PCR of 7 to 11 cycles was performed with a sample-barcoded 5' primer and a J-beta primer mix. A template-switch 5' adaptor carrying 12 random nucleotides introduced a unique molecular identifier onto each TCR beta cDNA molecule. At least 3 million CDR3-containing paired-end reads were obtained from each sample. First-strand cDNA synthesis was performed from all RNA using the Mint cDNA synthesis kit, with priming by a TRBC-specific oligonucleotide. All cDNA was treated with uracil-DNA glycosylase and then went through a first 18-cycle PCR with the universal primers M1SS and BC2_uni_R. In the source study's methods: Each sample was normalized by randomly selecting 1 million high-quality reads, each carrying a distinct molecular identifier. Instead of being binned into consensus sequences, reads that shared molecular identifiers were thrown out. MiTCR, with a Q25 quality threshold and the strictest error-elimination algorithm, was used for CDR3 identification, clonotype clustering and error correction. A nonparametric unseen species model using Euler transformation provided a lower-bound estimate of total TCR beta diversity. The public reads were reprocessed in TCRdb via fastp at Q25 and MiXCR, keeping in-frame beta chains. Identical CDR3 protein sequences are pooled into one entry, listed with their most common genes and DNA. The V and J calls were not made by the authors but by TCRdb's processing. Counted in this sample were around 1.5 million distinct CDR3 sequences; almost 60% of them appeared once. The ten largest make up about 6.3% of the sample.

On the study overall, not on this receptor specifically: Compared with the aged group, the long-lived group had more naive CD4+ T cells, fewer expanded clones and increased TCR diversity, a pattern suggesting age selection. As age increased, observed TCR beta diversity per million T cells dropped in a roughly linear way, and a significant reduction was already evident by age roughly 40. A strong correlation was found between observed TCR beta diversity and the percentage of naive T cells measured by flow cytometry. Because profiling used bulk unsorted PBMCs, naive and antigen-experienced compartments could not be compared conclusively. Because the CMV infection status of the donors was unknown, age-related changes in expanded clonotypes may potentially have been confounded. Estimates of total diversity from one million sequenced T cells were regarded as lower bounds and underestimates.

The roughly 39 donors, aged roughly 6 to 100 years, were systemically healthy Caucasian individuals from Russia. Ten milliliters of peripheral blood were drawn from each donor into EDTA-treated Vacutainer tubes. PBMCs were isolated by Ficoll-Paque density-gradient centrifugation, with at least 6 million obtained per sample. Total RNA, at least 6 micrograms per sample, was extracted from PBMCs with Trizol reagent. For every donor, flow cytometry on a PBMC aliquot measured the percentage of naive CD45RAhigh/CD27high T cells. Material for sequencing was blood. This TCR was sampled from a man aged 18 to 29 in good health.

The nucleotide sequence is TGTGCCTGCAGTGAAGCGCAGGGGGGCGAGCAGTACTTC. This encodes CACSEAQGGEQYF. The chain employs TRBV2 and TRBJ2-7, with TRBD1 perhaps the D gene, on 7 matching bases. The CDR3 covers 13 residues, taking in both the cysteine and the phenylalanine. Only the CDR3 part of the read is kept: 39 bases, read in frame from the first base. The germline V gene specifies SNHLY as CDR1 and FYNNEI as CDR2.